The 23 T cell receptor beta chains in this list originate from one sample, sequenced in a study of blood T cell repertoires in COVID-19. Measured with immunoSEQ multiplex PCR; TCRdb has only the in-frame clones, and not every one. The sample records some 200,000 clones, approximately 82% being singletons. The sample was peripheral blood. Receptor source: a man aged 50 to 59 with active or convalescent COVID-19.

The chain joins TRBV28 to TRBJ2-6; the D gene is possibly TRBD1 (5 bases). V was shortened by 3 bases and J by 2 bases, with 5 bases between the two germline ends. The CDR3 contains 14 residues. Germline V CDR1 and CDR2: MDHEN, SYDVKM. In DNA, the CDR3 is TGTGCCAGCAGTTTGACAGCTGGGGCCAACGTCCTGACTTTC. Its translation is CASSLTAGANVLTF.

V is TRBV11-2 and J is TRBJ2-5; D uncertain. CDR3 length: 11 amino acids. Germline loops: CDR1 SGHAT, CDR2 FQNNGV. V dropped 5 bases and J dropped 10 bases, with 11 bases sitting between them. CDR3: CASSLLSDQYF. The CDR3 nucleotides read TGTGCCAGCAGCCTCCTCAGCGACCAGTACTTC. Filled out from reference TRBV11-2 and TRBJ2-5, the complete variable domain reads EAGVAQSPRYKIIEKRQSVAFWCNPISGHATLYWYQQILGQGPKLLIQFQNNGVVDDSQLPKDRFSAERLKGVDSTLKIQPAKLEDSAVYLCASSLLSDQYFGPGTRLLVL.

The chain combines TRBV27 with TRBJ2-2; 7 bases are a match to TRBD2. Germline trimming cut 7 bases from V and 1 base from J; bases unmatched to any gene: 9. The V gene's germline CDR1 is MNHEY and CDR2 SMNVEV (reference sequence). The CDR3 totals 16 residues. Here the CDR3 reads CASKSRERKNTGELFF. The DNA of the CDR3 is TGTGCCAGCAAGTCGCGGGAGAGAAAGAACACCGGGGAGCTGTTTTTT.

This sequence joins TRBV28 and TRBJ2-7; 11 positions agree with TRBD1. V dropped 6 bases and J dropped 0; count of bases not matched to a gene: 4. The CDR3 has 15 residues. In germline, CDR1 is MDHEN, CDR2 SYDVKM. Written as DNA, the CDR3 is TGTGCCAGCAGCCCCGGGACAGGGGGCTCCTACGAGCAGTACGTC. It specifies CASSPGTGGSYEQYV.

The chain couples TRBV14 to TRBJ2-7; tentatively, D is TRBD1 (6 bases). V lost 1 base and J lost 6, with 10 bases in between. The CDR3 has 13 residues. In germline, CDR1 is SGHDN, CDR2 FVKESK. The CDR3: CASSQVGGGEQYF. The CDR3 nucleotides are TGTGCCAGCAGCCAAGTTGGGGGCGGCGAGCAGTACTTC.

CDR3 sequence: CASSRGPRSGSGSGANVLTF. Written as DNA, the CDR3 is TGTGCCAGCAGCCGGGGCCCGCGGAGCGGGAGTGGCTCTGGGGCCAACGTCCTGACTTTC. The V gene is TRBV7-9, the J gene TRBJ2-6; 8 bases align to TRBD2. The length of the CDR3 is 20 residues. Germline loops: CDR1 SEHNR, CDR2 FQNEAQ (reference sequence). Unmatched junction bases numbered 15, after V lost 5 bases and J lost 0 bases.

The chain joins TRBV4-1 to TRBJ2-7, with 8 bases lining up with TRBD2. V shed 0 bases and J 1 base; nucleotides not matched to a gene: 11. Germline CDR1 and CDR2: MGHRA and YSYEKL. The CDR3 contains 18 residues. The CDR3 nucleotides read TGCGCCAGCAGCCAAGATAGAGGAACTAGCGGAGCTTCCTACGAGCAGTACTTC. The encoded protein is CASSQDRGTSGASYEQYF.

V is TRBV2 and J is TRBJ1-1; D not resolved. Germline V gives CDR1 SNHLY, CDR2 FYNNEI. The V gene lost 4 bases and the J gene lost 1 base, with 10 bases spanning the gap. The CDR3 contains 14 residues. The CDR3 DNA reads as TGTGCCAGCAGTGTGAGGAGTAAGAACACTGAAGCTTTCTTT. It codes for CASSVRSKNTEAFF.

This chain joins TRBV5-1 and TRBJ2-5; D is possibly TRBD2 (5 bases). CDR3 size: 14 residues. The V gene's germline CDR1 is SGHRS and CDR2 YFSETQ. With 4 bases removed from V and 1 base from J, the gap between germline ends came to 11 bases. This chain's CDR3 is CASSRTGSQETQYF. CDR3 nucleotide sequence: TGCGCCAGCAGCCGAACGGGGTCCCAAGAGACCCAGTACTTC.

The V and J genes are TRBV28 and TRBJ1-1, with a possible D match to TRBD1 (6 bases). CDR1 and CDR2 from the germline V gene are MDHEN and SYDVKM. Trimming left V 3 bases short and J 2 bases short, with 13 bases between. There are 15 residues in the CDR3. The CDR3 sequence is CASSFKGGSNTEAFF. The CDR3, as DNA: TGTGCCAGCAGTTTTAAGGGGGGGTCTAACACTGAAGCTTTCTTT.

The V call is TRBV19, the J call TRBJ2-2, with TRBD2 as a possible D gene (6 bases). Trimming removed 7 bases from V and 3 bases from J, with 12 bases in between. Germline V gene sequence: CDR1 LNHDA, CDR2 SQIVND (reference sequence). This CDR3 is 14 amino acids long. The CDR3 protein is CASTIWGDTGELFF. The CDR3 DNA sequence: TGTGCCAGTACCATATGGGGGGACACCGGGGAGCTGTTTTTT.

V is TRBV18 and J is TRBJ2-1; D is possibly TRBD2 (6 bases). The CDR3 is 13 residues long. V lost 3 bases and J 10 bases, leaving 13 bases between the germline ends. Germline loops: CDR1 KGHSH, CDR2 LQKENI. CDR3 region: CASSPGTPGEQFF. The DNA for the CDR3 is TGTGCCAGCTCACCGGGGACTCCGGGAGAGCAGTTCTTC.

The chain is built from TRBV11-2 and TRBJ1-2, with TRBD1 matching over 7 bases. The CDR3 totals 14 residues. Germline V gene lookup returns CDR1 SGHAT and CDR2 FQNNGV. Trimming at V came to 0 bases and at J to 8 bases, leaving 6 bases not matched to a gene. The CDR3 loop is CASSLDRGNYGYTF. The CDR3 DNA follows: TGTGCCAGCAGCTTAGACAGGGGGAATTACGGCTACACCTTC.

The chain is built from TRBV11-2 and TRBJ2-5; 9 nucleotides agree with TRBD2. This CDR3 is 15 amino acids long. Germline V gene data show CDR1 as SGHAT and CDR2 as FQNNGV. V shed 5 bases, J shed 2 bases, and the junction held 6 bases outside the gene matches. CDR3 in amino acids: CASSPSTSGQETQYF. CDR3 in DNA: TGTGCCAGCAGCCCCTCGACTAGCGGACAAGAGACCCAGTACTTC.

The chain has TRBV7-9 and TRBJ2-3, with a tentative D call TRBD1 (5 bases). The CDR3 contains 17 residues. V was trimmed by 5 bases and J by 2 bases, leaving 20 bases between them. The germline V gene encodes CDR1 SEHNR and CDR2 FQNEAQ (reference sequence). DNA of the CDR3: TGTGCCAGCAGCCCTAGGGGCTTTCAGAGGTACACAGATACGCAGTATTTT. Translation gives CASSPRGFQRYTDTQYF.

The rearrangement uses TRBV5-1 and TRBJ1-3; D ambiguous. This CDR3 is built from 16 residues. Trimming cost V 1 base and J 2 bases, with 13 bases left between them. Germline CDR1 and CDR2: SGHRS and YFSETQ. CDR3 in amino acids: CASSLQAGGTGNTIYF. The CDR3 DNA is TGCGCCAGCAGCTTGCAGGCAGGAGGTACTGGAAACACCATATATTTT.

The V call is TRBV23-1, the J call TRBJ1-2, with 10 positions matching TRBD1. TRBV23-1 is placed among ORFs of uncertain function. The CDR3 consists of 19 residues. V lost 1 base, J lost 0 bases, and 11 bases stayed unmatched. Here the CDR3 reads CASSQYVRRQGAANYGYTF. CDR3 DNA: TGCGCCAGCAGTCAATACGTAAGGAGACAGGGGGCTGCTAACTATGGCTACACCTTC.

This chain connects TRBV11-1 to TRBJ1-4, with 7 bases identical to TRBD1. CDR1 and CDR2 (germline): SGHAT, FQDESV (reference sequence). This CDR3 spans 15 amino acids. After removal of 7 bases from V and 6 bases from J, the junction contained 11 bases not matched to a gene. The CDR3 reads CASTSQGGSDEKLFF. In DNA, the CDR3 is TGTGCCAGCACCAGTCAAGGGGGCTCGGATGAAAAACTGTTTTTT.

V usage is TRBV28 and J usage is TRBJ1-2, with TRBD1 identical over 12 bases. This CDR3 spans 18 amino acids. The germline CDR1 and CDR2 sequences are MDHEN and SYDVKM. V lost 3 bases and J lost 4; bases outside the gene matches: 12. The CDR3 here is CASSFPRGQGAPRYGYTF. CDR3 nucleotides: TGTGCCAGCAGTTTTCCCCGGGGACAGGGGGCTCCCCGCTATGGCTACACCTTC.

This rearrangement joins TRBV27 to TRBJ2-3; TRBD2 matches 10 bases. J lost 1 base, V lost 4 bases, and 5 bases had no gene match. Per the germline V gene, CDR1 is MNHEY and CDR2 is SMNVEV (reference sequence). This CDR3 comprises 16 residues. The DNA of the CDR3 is TGTGCCAGCAGTTCCTTCCTAGCGGGAGGCACAGATACGCAGTATTTT. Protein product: CASSSFLAGGTDTQYF.

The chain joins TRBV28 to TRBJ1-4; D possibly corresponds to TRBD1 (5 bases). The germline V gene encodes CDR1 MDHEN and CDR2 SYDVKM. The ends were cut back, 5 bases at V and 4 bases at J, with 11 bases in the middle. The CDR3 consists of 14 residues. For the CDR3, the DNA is TGTGCCAGCAGTCCGGGACTCATTAATGAAAAACTGTTTTTT. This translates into CASSPGLINEKLFF.

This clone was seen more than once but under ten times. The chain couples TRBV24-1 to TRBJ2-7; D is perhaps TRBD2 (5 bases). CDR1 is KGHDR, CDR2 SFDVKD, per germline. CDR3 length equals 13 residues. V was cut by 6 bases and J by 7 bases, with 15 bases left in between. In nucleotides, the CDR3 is TGTGCCACCAGTCAAGGATCAACGGGGGAGCAGTACTTC. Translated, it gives CATSQGSTGEQYF.

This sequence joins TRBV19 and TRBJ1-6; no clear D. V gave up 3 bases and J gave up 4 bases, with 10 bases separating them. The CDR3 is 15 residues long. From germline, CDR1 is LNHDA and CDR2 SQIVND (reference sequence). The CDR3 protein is CASSIAGIYNSPLHF. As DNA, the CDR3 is TGTGCCAGTAGTATCGCCGGGATATATAATTCACCCCTCCACTTT.